The clone carrying this TCR beta chain was seen only a few times. The target antigen is unknown. The V gene's germline CDR1 is SGHRS and CDR2 YFSETQ. The CDR3 is 15 residues long. The V gene end was trimmed by 5 bases and the J gene end by 5 bases; junction bases not matched to a gene: 7. Regarding time point: patch test 3, about 24 weeks after DPC sensitization. Treatment denoted: therapeutic diphenylcyclopropenone sensitization with weekly scalp DPC. The source of the sample is a study of human T cells and chemical hapten exposure. Whole-study findings and limits: PT1 expanded TCR counts and patch test score were linked, and their correlation was positive.

TCRdb re-called the RACE reads with MiXCR, one entry per CDR3 protein. This table has about 190,000 distinct CDR3 sequences, around 23% appearing once. The chain employs TRBV5-1 and TRBJ1-6; 7 bases agree with TRBD1. Sequencing used whole blood, obtained in connection with sensitization to the hapten diphenylcyclopropenone (DPC). This TCR came from a woman aged 35 to 49 with alopecia areata. Some clones in this sample may be carry-over from other donors' samples. The DNA of the CDR3 is TGCGCCAGCAGACCCCCCGGGACAGATAATTCACCCCTCCACTTT. Amino acids: CASRPPGTDNSPLHF. Variable domain in full (rest from reference TRBV5-1 and TRBJ1-6): KAGVTQTPRYLIKTRGQQVTLSCSPISGHRSVSWYQQTPGQGLQFLFEYFSETQRNKGNFPGRFSGRQFSNSRSEMNVSTLELGDSALYLCASRPPGTDNSPLHFGNGTRLTVT.